This T cell receptor beta chain was identified in a study of T cell repertoires in cytomegalovirus infection. Study in general: Used in the study were CMV epitopes, some recently identified and HLA-C-restricted, others well-studied and HLA-B-restricted. Shared public TCR beta signatures pointed to both CMV infection and a matching HLA type. General study findings and limits: The ex vivo response was dominated by HLA-C-restricted CMV-specific TCR beta clonotypes.

MiXCR, applied by TCRdb to the reads, yields one record per CDR3 protein. In the table there are 900,000 to 950,000 distinct CDR3 sequences, 30% to 40% of which are singletons. This clonotype came up many times. Its antigen is not identified. This receptor was identified in a human donor in good health (CMV status not recorded). Some clones in this sample may be carry-over from other donors' samples. The input for sequencing was cultured CD8+ T cells from PBMCs, taken from culture after CMV antigen stimulation.

CDR3 sequence: CASSTTRAYNEQFF. The CDR3 DNA sequence: TGTGCCAGCAGCACGACTAGGGCCTACAATGAGCAGTTCTTC. The rearrangement links TRBV7-2 to TRBJ2-1; D is perhaps TRBD2 (6 bases). CDR3 length: 14 amino acids. Looked up from germline, CDR1 is SGHTA and CDR2 is FQGNSA. Trimming took 5 bases from V and 2 from J, leaving 10 bases between them.